A single T cell receptor beta chain is shown here with its context. Its antigen is currently unknown. The data derive from a study of blood T cells in healthy people across ages. A second PCR of roughly 7 to 11 cycles used a sample-barcoded 5' primer and a J-beta primer mix. Using its own MiXCR run on the 5' RACE reads, TCRdb lists one record per CDR3 protein. The sample yields about 1.4 million distinct CDR3 sequences, roughly 59% seen once. This CDR3 has 16 amino acids. From germline, CDR1 is MNHEY and CDR2 SMNVEV (reference sequence). Trimming stripped 6 bases from V and 0 bases from J, with 15 bases between. Whole-study findings and limits: Per million T cells, the diversity of TCR beta decreased roughly linearly as age advanced.

The rearrangement uses TRBV27 and TRBJ2-1; possible D gene TRBD2, 6 bases. This receptor was identified in a man between 18 and 35 years old in good health. Sequenced: blood. CDR3 amino acids: CASSPVLGGSYNEQFF. The CDR3 DNA sequence: TGTGCCAGCAGCCCCGTACTGGGGGGCTCCTACAATGAGCAGTTCTTC.